The rows below give T cell receptor beta chains drawn from one sample of a study of early stage breast cancer tumors. Data came from immunoSEQ multiplex PCR; TCRdb stores just in-frame clones and leaves some out. The sample consists of roughly 25,000 clones, 65% to 75% of them appearing once. The sample was breast tumor tissue. These receptors were collected from a person between 60 and 69 years old with breast cancer. Both conserved end residues are part of each CDR3. A D gene is named only where the DNA matches it firmly. Rows may omit the clone size; those that give it use once, few, many or a size class.

len: 14
j_gene: TRBJ2-5
d_gene: TRBD2
abundance: few
v_gene: TRBV14
CDR3nt: TGTGCCAGCAGCCAAGAAGTAGCGGGGGAGACCCAGTACTTC
CDR3aa: CASSQEVAGETQYF

len: 14
j_gene: TRBJ1-2
d_gene: -
abundance: medium-sized
v_gene: TRBV7-9
CDR3nt: TGTGCCAGCAGCTTAGCACCTTCTGAGTATGGCTACACCTTC
CDR3aa: CASSLAPSEYGYTF

len: 15
j_gene: TRBJ1-2
d_gene: TRBD1
abundance: once
v_gene: TRBV7-9
CDR3nt: TGTGCCAGCAGGGAGGGGGCCTTGACAGGAGCTGGCTACACCTTC
CDR3aa: CASREGALTGAGYTF

len: 15
j_gene: TRBJ2-5
d_gene: -
abundance: few
v_gene: TRBV5-6
CDR3nt: TGTGCCAGCAGCTTGATGGCGCGGAAGGCAGAGACCCAGTACTTC
CDR3aa: CASSLMARKAETQYF

len: 14
j_gene: TRBJ1-1
d_gene: -
abundance: -
v_gene: TRBV6-4
CDR3nt: TGTGCCAGCAGTGTAGTAACCGAGAACACTGAAGCTTTCTTT
CDR3aa: CASSVVTENTEAFF

len: 15
j_gene: TRBJ2-3
d_gene: -
abundance: -
v_gene: TRBV4-3
CDR3nt: TGCGCCAGCAGCCAAGACCTAGGATCCACAGATACGCAGTATTTT
CDR3aa: CASSQDLGSTDTQYF

len: 15
j_gene: TRBJ1-2
d_gene: TRBD1
abundance: -
v_gene: TRBV6-5
CDR3nt: TGTGCCAGCAGTTCCTGGACAGGGACTAACTATGGCTACACCTTC
CDR3aa: CASSSWTGTNYGYTF

len: 14
j_gene: TRBJ1-4
d_gene: -
abundance: -
v_gene: TRBV5-1
CDR3nt: TGCGCCAGCAGCTTAGAGATAGTGAATGAAAAACTGTTTTTT
CDR3aa: CASSLEIVNEKLFF

len: 13
j_gene: TRBJ2-3
d_gene: -
abundance: few
v_gene: TRBV4-2
CDR3nt: TGTGCCAGCAGCCCCGAAGTGACTAATACGCAGTATTTT
CDR3aa: CASSPEVTNTQYF

len: 13
j_gene: TRBJ1-2
d_gene: -
abundance: -
v_gene: TRBV10-3
CDR3nt: TGTGCCATACTAAATGACAGGAACTATGGCTACACCTTC
CDR3aa: CAILNDRNYGYTF

len: 13
j_gene: TRBJ1-1
d_gene: TRBD1
abundance: -
v_gene: TRBV9
CDR3nt: TGTGCCAGCAGCCCCACGTACAGGGGTAGCCCTTTCTTT
CDR3aa: CASSPTYRGSPFF

len: 15
j_gene: TRBJ2-2
d_gene: TRBD2
abundance: -
v_gene: TRBV10-3
CDR3nt: TGTGCCATCACCCGGACTAGCCCGAACACCGGGGAGCTGTTTTTT
CDR3aa: CAITRTSPNTGELFF

len: 12
j_gene: TRBJ1-2
d_gene: -
abundance: -
v_gene: TRBV4-1
CDR3nt: TGCGCCAGCAGCCAAGGGGGGGATGGCTACACCTTC
CDR3aa: CASSQGGDGYTF

len: 15
j_gene: TRBJ1-1
d_gene: TRBD1
abundance: -
v_gene: TRBV18
CDR3nt: TGTGCCAGCTCCCGAAATCAGGGGGGGAACACTGAAGCTTTCTTT
CDR3aa: CASSRNQGGNTEAFF

len: 17
j_gene: TRBJ1-2
d_gene: TRBD1
abundance: few
v_gene: TRBV5-1
CDR3nt: TGCGCCAGCAGCCGGAAGACTACAGGGGGAGAAACCTATGGCTACACCTTC
CDR3aa: CASSRKTTGGETYGYTF

len: 12
j_gene: TRBJ2-7
d_gene: -
abundance: -
v_gene: TRBV18
CDR3nt: TGTGCCAGCTCACCTCCACTCCGCGAGCAGTACTTC
CDR3aa: CASSPPLREQYF

len: 17
j_gene: TRBJ2-2
d_gene: TRBD2
abundance: few
v_gene: TRBV5-1
CDR3nt: TGCGCCAGCAGCCCCGGGACTAGCGGGGCGAACACCGGGGAGCTGTTTTTT
CDR3aa: CASSPGTSGANTGELFF

len: 14
j_gene: TRBJ2-7
d_gene: TRBD2
abundance: -
v_gene: TRBV7-3
CDR3nt: TGTGCCAGCAGCCCCTCAGCGGGGGGCTACGAGCAGTACTTC
CDR3aa: CASSPSAGGYEQYF

len: 15
j_gene: TRBJ2-1
d_gene: TRBD2
abundance: once
v_gene: TRBV19
CDR3nt: TGTGCCAGTAGTATAGTGAGCGGGAGCGACAATGAGCAGTTCTTC
CDR3aa: CASSIVSGSDNEQFF

len: 15
j_gene: TRBJ2-7
d_gene: TRBD1
abundance: once
v_gene: TRBV27
CDR3nt: TGTGCCAGCAGTCTGACAGGGGGGAGGGCCAACGAGCAGTACTTC
CDR3aa: CASSLTGGRANEQYF

len: 15
j_gene: TRBJ1-1
d_gene: -
abundance: -
v_gene: TRBV5-5
CDR3nt: TGTGCCAGCAGCTTGGGAACAGCCATGAACACTGAAGCTTTCTTT
CDR3aa: CASSLGTAMNTEAFF

len: 16
j_gene: TRBJ1-3
d_gene: TRBD1
abundance: medium-sized
v_gene: TRBV10-3
CDR3nt: TGTGCCATCAGTACCGAGCCTACAGGGGGCGGAAACACCATATATTTT
CDR3aa: CAISTEPTGGGNTIYF

len: 12
j_gene: TRBJ2-2
d_gene: -
abundance: -
v_gene: TRBV9
CDR3nt: TGTGCCAGCAGCCTTAGTACCGGGGAGCTGTTTTTT
CDR3aa: CASSLSTGELFF

len: 16
j_gene: TRBJ2-7
d_gene: TRBD2
abundance: -
v_gene: TRBV9
CDR3nt: TGTGCCAGCAGCGTAGGGCCATCGACGGGAGGCTACGAGCAGTACTTC
CDR3aa: CASSVGPSTGGYEQYF

len: 14
j_gene: TRBJ2-7
d_gene: -
abundance: -
v_gene: TRBV6-6
CDR3nt: TGTGCCAGTTTGGGCAGGGCGGGGTCCTACGAGCAGTACTTC
CDR3aa: CASLGRAGSYEQYF

len: 14
j_gene: TRBJ2-1
d_gene: -
abundance: -
v_gene: TRBV5-1
CDR3nt: TGCGCCAGCAGCCTCTCCGGGACCTACAATGAGCAGTTCTTC
CDR3aa: CASSLSGTYNEQFF

len: 16
j_gene: TRBJ2-3
d_gene: TRBD2
abundance: few
v_gene: TRBV7-9
CDR3nt: TGTGCCAGCAGCCGACTAGCGGGAGGGTCCACAGATACGCAGTATTTT
CDR3aa: CASSRLAGGSTDTQYF

len: 13
j_gene: TRBJ1-1
d_gene: TRBD1
abundance: -
v_gene: TRBV7-9
CDR3nt: TGTGCCAGCAGCTTAGGTGGGACAGGGAAAGCTTTCTTT
CDR3aa: CASSLGGTGKAFF

len: 13
j_gene: TRBJ2-3
d_gene: -
abundance: few
v_gene: TRBV29-1
CDR3nt: TGCAGCGTGACCGGGACTTCCACAGATACGCAGTATTTT
CDR3aa: CSVTGTSTDTQYF

len: 14
j_gene: TRBJ1-4
d_gene: TRBD1
abundance: -
v_gene: TRBV4-2
CDR3nt: TGTGCCAGCAGCCAAGTTGACAGGGATGAAAAACTGTTTTTT
CDR3aa: CASSQVDRDEKLFF

len: 15
j_gene: TRBJ1-2
d_gene: TRBD1
abundance: -
v_gene: TRBV18
CDR3nt: TGTGCCAGCTCGCTCCGGGACAGGGGGGAATATGGCTACACCTTC
CDR3aa: CASSLRDRGEYGYTF

len: 14
j_gene: TRBJ2-7
d_gene: -
abundance: -
v_gene: TRBV6-5
CDR3nt: TGTGCCAGCAGTTACGGGACTCTGACTGCCGAGCAGTACTTC
CDR3aa: CASSYGTLTAEQYF

len: 13
j_gene: TRBJ2-5
d_gene: -
abundance: -
v_gene: TRBV12-5
CDR3nt: TGTGCTAGTGGCCCGGGAGTTCAAGAGACCCAGTACTTC
CDR3aa: CASGPGVQETQYF

len: 14
j_gene: TRBJ2-7
d_gene: -
abundance: -
v_gene: TRBV5-1
CDR3nt: TGCGCCAGCAGCTTTAACGGAGCTACCTACGAGCAGTACTTC
CDR3aa: CASSFNGATYEQYF

len: 14
j_gene: TRBJ1-5
d_gene: -
abundance: few
v_gene: TRBV6-5
CDR3nt: TGTGCCAGCAGGGAGGACCCTAGGACTCAGCCCCAGCATTTT
CDR3aa: CASREDPRTQPQHF

len: 14
j_gene: TRBJ2-5
d_gene: TRBD1
abundance: -
v_gene: TRBV6-6
CDR3nt: TGTGCCAGCAGTTCCGGGACAGGGCAAGAGACCCAGTACTTC
CDR3aa: CASSSGTGQETQYF

len: 14
j_gene: TRBJ1-3
d_gene: -
abundance: -
v_gene: TRBV7-9
CDR3nt: TGTGCCAGCGGCAGAGCAGGGGATGGAAACACCATATATTTT
CDR3aa: CASGRAGDGNTIYF

len: 13
j_gene: TRBJ1-5
d_gene: -
abundance: -
v_gene: TRBV14
CDR3nt: TGTGCCAGCAGCCCCCGGGGTAATCAGCCCCAGCATTTT
CDR3aa: CASSPRGNQPQHF

len: 13
j_gene: TRBJ2-7
d_gene: -
abundance: -
v_gene: TRBV19
CDR3nt: TGTGCCAGTAGCTCGGACAGTGGCTACGAGCAGTACTTC
CDR3aa: CASSSDSGYEQYF

len: 15
j_gene: TRBJ1-4
d_gene: TRBD1
abundance: -
v_gene: TRBV5-1
CDR3nt: TGCGCCAGCAGCCCGGGACAGGGGAAAGATGAAAAACTGTTTTTT
CDR3aa: CASSPGQGKDEKLFF

len: 16
j_gene: TRBJ2-7
d_gene: TRBD2
abundance: -
v_gene: TRBV30
CDR3nt: TGTGCCTGGAGTCGTACCGGGACTAGCGGCTCCTACGAGCAGTACTTC
CDR3aa: CAWSRTGTSGSYEQYF

len: 15
j_gene: TRBJ2-1
d_gene: TRBD2
abundance: -
v_gene: TRBV9
CDR3nt: TGTGCCAGCAGCGCCGAAGCGGGAGGGTACAATGAGCAGTTCTTC
CDR3aa: CASSAEAGGYNEQFF

len: 18
j_gene: TRBJ2-7
d_gene: TRBD2
abundance: many
v_gene: TRBV15
CDR3nt: TGTGCCACCAGCAGAGATCAGAGGCTAGCGGGAGGTGGGTACGAGCAGTACTTC
CDR3aa: CATSRDQRLAGGGYEQYF

len: 14
j_gene: TRBJ2-5
d_gene: -
abundance: -
v_gene: TRBV30
CDR3nt: TGTGCCTGGAGTGTACCAGCGTTGCAAGAGACCCAGTACTTC
CDR3aa: CAWSVPALQETQYF

len: 15
j_gene: TRBJ2-7
d_gene: TRBD2
abundance: once
v_gene: TRBV9
CDR3nt: TGTGCCAGCAGCGCCCTAGCGGGATTCACCTACGAGCAGTACTTC
CDR3aa: CASSALAGFTYEQYF

len: 12
j_gene: TRBJ2-7
d_gene: -
abundance: -
v_gene: TRBV7-2
CDR3nt: TGTGCCAGCAGCCACCACTCGGTCGAGCAGTACTTC
CDR3aa: CASSHHSVEQYF

len: 11
j_gene: TRBJ1-2
d_gene: -
abundance: few
v_gene: TRBV28
CDR3nt: TGTGCAGGTCAGGGAAACTATGGCTACACCTTC
CDR3aa: CAGQGNYGYTF

len: 14
j_gene: TRBJ1-5
d_gene: TRBD1
abundance: few
v_gene: TRBV28
CDR3nt: TGTGCCAGCAGTTTAGGGACAGGTGGTCAGCCCCAGCATTTT
CDR3aa: CASSLGTGGQPQHF

len: 16
j_gene: TRBJ2-3
d_gene: TRBD2
abundance: -
v_gene: TRBV5-6
CDR3nt: TGTGCCAGCAGCCTCCCCCTAGCGGAAAGCACAGATACGCAGTATTTT
CDR3aa: CASSLPLAESTDTQYF

len: 15
j_gene: TRBJ1-5
d_gene: -
abundance: -
v_gene: TRBV19
CDR3nt: TGTGCCAGTAGTCCAAACTATTATAGCAATCAGCCCCAGCATTTT
CDR3aa: CASSPNYYSNQPQHF

len: 15
j_gene: TRBJ1-4
d_gene: -
abundance: -
v_gene: TRBV6-6
CDR3nt: TGTGCCAGCAAAACGAGAGGGCAGTGGGAGGAAAAACTGTTTTTT
CDR3aa: CASKTRGQWEEKLFF

len: 16
j_gene: TRBJ1-4
d_gene: -
abundance: -
v_gene: TRBV19
CDR3nt: TGTGCCAGCAACCAAGGAGGATATACAACTAATGAAAAACTGTTTTTT
CDR3aa: CASNQGGYTTNEKLFF

len: 16
j_gene: TRBJ2-7
d_gene: TRBD2
abundance: few
v_gene: TRBV6-4
CDR3nt: TGTGCCAGCAGACCACAGGACCGAGGGGAGGGCTGCGAGCAGTACTTC
CDR3aa: CASRPQDRGEGCEQYF